The source of this T cell receptor (beta chain) is a study of OX40 agonist ivuxolimab in advanced cancers. Broader study findings: Undetermined was the antigen specificity of the expanded peripheral T cells. Low levels of normalized T-cell clonal expansion also appeared in some nonresponders. Expanded clones were, on average, more numerous among CD8+ T cells than CD4+.

Germline V CDR1 and CDR2: SNHLY, FYNNEI. The ends lost 6 bases at V and 4 bases at J; junction bases unmatched: 7. The CDR3 has 15 amino acids. The protocol was immunoSEQ multiplex PCR, while the TCRdb copy is restricted to in-frame clones and leaves out a portion. Among 55,000 to 90,000 clones listed, around 88% were seen once. A note on this clone: Antigen specificity is unknown.

The sequences come from CD4+ or CD8+ T cells sorted from blood, collected in a trial of the OX40 agonist ivuxolimab. This TCR was sampled from an adult with an advanced solid tumor such as melanoma, head and neck, liver or kidney cancer. J is TRBJ2-3 and V is TRBV2, with 10 bases fitting TRBD2. The CDR3, as DNA: TGTGCCAGCAGACGAAGCGGGGGGGCAGCAGATACGCAGTATTTT. Amino acid sequence: CASRRSGGAADTQYF.